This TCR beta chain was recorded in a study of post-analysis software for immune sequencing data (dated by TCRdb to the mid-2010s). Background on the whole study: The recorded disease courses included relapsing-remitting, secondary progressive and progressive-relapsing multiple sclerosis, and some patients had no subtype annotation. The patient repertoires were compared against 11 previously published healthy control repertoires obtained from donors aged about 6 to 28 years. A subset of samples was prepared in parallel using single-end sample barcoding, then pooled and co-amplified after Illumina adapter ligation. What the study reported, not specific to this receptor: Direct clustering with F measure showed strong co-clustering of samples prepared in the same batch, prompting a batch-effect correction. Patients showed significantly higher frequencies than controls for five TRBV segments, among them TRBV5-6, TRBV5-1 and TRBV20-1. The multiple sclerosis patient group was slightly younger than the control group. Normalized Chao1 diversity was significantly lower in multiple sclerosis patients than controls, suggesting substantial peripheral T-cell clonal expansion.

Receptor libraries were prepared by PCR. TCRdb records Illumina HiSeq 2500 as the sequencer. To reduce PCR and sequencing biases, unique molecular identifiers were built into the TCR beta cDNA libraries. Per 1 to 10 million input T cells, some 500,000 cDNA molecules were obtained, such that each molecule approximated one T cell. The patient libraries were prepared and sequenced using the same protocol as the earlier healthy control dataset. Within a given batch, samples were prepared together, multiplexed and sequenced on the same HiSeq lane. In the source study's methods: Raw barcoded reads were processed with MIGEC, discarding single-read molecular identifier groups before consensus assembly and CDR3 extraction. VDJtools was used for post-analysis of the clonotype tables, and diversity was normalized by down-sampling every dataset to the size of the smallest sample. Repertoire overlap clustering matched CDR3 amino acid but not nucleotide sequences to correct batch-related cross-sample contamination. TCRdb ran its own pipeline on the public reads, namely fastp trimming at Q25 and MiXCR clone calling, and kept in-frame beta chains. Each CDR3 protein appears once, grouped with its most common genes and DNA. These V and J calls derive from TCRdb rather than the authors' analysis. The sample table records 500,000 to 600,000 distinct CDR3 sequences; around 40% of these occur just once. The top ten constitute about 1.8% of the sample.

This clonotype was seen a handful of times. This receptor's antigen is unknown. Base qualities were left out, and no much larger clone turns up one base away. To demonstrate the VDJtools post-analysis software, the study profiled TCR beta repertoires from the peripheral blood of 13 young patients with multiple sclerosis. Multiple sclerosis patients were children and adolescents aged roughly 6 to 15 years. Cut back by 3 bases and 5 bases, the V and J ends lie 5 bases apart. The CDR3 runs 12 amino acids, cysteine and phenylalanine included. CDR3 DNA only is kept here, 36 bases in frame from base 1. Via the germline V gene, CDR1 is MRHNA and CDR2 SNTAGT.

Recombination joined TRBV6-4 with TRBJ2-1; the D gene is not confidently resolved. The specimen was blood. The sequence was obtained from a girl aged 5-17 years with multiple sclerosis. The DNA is TGTGCCAGCAGTGATCAGAACAATGAGCAGTTCTTC. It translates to CASSDQNNEQFF.